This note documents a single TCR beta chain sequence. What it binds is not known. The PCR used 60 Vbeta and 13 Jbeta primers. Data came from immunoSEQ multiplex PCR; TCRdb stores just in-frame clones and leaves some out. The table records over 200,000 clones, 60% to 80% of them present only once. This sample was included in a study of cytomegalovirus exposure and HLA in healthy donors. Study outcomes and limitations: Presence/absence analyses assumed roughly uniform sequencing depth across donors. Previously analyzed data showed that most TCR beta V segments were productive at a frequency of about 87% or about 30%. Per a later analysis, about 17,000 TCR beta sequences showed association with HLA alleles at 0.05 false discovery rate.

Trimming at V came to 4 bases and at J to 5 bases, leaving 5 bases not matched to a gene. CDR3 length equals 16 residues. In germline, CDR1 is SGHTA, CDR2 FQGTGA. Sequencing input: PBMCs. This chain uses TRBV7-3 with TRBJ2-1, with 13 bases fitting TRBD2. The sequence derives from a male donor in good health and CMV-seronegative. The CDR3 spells CASSSPGLAGHNEQFF. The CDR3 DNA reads TGTGCCAGCAGCTCCCCGGGACTAGCGGGACACAATGAGCAGTTCTTC.